This TCR beta chain emerged from a study of T-cell memory formation after mild COVID-19. Using its own MiXCR run on the 5' RACE reads, TCRdb lists one record per CDR3 protein. The sample yields around 450,000 distinct CDR3 sequences, roughly 20% seen once. Trimming removed 0 bases from V and 2 bases from J; junction bases left unmatched: 6. The CDR3 consists of 16 residues. The germline CDR1 and CDR2 sequences are SGDLS and YYNGEE. This clonotype was detected a few times. The sample was PBMCs or a T cell subset sorted from them (not recorded which). The chain is built from TRBV9 and TRBJ2-3; 7 bases are shared with TRBD1. This receptor was identified in an adult woman who had mild COVID-19 (a few samples of this study predate the infection). Cell type and time point are not known. The chain's CDR3 is CASSVGNRGFTDTQYF. The DNA of the CDR3 is TGTGCCAGCAGCGTAGGTAACAGGGGCTTCACAGATACGCAGTATTTT.